This T cell receptor (beta chain) originates from a study of graft-versus-host responses after intestinal transplantation (dated by TCRdb to the early 2020s). A note on the overall study: The transplants that recipients received were multivisceral, liver-intestinal, or isolated intestinal. All recipients received anti-thymocyte globulin induction followed by maintenance tacrolimus and steroids for roughly 3 years. After intestinal transplantation, graft-versus-host and host-versus-graft alloreactive T cell clones were followed in the graft, circulation and bone marrow using bulk TCR-beta CDR3 sequencing. Alloreactive clones were identified by sequencing pre-transplant mixed lymphocyte reaction products and comparing these products with unstimulated pre-transplant donor and recipient T cells. The cohort enrolled 20 to 25 intestinal transplant recipients including one retransplant, and a few patients lacking pretransplant specimens were excluded. A peak of at least 4% donor T cells among recipient peripheral blood mononuclear cells was the definition used for donor T cell macrochimerism. Samples from a few later patients were sequenced in-house on an Illumina MiSeq with MiXCR processing rather than by the commercial service. The paper as a whole reports these results and caveats: The conclusions were limited by the relatively low number and heterogeneity of the intestinal transplant patients. Early after transplant, peak levels of circulating GvH clones were found to be associated with declines in HvG clones. GvH clones were detected in recipient bone marrow, and some appeared earlier in ileal mucosa or blood, consistent with an intestinal mucosal origin. In the allografts of patients with donor T cell macrochimerism, GvH to HvG T cell clonal ratios were high.

The CDR3 spans 12 residues, from the cysteine through the phenylalanine. Here the CDR3 DNA is all that survives: 36 bases in frame from base 1. V and J are truncated by 4 bases and 2 bases respectively, leaving an intervening sequence of 4 bases. CDR1 and CDR2 are read off the germline V gene as SGHTA and FQGNSA. The method behind the library was the immunoSEQ multiplex PCR assay. High-throughput TCR-beta CDR3 sequencing of genomic DNA from most patients was performed by Adaptive Biotechnologies. The study's processing was this. TCR sequencing data for over 15 patients were retrieved from Adaptive's ImmunoSEQ software; a few other patients were processed with MiXCR and VDJtools. Because the origin of CDR3 nucleotide sequences shared between donor and recipient could not be assigned, those sequences were removed. To count as alloreactive, a clone needed at least 2-fold expansion over unstimulated cells and a minimum CFSE-low frequency of 0.002% (template counts) or 0.001% (read counts). Clones detected in sequenced pre-transplant spleen, lymph node, or MLR CFSE-low populations of the donor or recipient were defined as mappable. The cumulative frequency of alloreactive clones was calculated as a percentage of all sequences, weighted by copy number. TCRdb holds this immuneACCESS table with in-frame rearrangements only. Some clones are missing; in checked studies, unresolved V genes explain under half, and the rest has no known cause. The D gene and trimming were derived from the DNA, and the V and J assignments and clone size from that table. Here the sample has around 7,400 clones; 68% occur a single time. Of the sample, approximately 5.1% is held by the ten largest clones.

A note on this clone: Its antigen is not yet known. No quality values exist for individual bases; no much larger clone is one base distant. Other DNA sequences of this sample code for an identical CDR3.

To isolate intraepithelial and lamina propria lymphocytes from graft specimens, dithiothreitol, EDTA incubations and collagenase D digestion were used. Bulk TCR-beta sequencing was performed on serial intestinal graft biopsy specimens collected as late as 600 days after transplant. The clonotype comes from a human patient who received an intestinal transplant, so some T cells may come from the graft donor. The rearranged chain carries TRBV7-2 and TRBJ2-3; no D gene call is confident. Material: ileum tissue, obtained 55 to 60 days after transplant. The CDR3 amino acid sequence is: CASSSNTDTQYF. The nucleotide sequence reads TGTGCCAGCAGCTCTAACACAGATACGCAGTATTTT.